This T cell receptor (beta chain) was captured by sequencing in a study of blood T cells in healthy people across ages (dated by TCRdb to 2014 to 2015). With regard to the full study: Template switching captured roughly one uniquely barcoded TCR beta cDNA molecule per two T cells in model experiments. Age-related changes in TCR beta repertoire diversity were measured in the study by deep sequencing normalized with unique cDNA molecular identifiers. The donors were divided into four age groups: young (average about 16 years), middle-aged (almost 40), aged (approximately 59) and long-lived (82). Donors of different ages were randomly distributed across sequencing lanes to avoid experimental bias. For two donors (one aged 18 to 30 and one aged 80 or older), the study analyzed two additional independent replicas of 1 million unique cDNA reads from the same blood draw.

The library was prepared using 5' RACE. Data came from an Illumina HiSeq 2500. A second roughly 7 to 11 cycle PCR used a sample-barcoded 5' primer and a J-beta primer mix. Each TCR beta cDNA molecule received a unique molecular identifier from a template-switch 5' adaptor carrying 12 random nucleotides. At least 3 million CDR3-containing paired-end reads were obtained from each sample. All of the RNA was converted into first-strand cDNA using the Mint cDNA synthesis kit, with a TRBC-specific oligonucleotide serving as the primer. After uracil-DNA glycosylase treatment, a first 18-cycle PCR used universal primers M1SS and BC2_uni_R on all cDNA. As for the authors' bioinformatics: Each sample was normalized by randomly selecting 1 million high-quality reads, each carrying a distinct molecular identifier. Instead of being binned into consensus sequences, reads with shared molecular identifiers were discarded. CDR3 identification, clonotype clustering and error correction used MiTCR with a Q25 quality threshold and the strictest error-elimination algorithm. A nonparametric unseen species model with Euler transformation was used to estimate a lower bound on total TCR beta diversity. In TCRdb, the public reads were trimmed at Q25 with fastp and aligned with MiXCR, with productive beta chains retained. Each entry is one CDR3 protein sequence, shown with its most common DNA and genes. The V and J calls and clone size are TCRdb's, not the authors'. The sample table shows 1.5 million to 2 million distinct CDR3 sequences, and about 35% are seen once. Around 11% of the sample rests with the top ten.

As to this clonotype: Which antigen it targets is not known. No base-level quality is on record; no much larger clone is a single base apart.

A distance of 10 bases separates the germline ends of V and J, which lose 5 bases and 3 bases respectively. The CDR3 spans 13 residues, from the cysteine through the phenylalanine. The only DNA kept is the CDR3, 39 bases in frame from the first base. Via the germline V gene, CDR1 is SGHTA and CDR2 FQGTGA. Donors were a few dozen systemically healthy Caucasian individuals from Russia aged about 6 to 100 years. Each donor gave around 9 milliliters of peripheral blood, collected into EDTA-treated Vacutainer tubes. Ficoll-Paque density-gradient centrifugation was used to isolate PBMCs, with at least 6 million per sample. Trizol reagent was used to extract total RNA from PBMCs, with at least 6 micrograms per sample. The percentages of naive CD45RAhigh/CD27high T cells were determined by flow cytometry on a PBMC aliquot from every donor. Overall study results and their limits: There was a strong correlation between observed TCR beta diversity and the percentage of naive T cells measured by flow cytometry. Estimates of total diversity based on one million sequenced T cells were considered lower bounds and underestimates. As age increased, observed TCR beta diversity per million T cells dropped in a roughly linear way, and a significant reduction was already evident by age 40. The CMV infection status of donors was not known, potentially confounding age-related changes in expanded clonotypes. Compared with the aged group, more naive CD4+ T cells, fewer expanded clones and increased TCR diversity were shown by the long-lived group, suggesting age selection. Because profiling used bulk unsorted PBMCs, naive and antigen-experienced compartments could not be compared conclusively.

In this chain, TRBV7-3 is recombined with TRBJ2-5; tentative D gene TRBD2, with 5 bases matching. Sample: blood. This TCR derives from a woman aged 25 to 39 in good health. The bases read TGTGCCAGCAGCGGGAGTTTTAAAGAGACCCAGTACTTC. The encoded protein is CASSGSFKETQYF.